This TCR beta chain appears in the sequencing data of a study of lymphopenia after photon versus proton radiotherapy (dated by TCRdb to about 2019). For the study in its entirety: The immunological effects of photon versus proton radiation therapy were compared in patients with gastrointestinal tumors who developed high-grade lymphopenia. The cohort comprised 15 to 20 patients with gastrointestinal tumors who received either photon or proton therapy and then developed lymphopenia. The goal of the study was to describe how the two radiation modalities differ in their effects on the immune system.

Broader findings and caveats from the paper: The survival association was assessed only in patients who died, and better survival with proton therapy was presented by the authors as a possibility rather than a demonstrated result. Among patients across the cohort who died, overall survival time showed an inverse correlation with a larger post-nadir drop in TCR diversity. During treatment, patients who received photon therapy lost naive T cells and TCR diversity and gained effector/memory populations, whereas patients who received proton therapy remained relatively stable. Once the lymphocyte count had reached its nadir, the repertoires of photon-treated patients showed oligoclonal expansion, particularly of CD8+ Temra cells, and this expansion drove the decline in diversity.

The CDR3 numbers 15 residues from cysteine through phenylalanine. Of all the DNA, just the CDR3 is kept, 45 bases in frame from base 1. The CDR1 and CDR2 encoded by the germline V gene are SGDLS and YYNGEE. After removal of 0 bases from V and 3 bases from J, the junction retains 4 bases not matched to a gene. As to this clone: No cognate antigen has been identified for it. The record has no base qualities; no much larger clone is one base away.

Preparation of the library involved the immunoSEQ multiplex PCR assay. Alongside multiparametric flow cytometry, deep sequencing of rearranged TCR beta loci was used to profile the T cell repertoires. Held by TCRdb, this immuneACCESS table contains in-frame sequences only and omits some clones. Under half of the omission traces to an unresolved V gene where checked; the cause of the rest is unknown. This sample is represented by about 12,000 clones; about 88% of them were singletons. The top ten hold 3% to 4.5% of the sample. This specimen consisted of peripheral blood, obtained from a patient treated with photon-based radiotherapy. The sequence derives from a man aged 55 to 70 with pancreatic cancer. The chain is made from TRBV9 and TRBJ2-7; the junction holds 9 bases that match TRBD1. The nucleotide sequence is TGTGCCAGCAGCGTAGGAGGGACAGGGAACTACGAGCAGTACTTC. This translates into CASSVGGTGNYEQYF.